The clone carrying this TCR beta chain appeared many times. Its antigen is still unknown. These data come from a study of CD8 T cells in ankylosing spondylitis. Study-wide results and limits: Clones that were linked to disease were CD8+ and were relatively rare in peripheral blood. Prior work had noted some motif variants in reactive arthritis blood and synovial fluid. Ankylosing spondylitis blood appeared to be characterized by a TCR beta motif of eight highly homologous variants.

Quantitative barcoded 5'-RACE was used to prepare TCR beta libraries. Each CDR3 protein is one row after TCRdb ran MiXCR on the 5' RACE reads. The table has around 230,000 distinct CDR3 sequences, roughly 8.6% seen once. The CDR3 consists of 10 residues. Germline assignment: CDR1 SQVTM and CDR2 ANQGSEA. V lost 6 bases, J lost 8 bases, and 10 bases lay in between. This sequence originates from a male donor with ankylosing spondylitis or in good health (not recorded which). Sample: blood, either unsorted or a sorted T cell fraction (not recorded which). V and J are TRBV29-1 and TRBJ1-1; D is ambiguous. The chain's CDR3 is CSVPGPEAFF. The CDR3 nucleotides read TGCAGCGTCCCGGGCCCCGAAGCTTTCTTT.